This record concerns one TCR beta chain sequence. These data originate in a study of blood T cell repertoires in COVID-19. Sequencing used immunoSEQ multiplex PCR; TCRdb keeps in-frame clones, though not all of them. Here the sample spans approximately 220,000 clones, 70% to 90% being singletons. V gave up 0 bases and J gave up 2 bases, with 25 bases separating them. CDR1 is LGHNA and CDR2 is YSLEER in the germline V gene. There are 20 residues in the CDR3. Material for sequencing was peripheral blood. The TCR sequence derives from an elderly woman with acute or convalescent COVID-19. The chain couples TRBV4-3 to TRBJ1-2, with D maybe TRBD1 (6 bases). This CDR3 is CASSQDLIQTYRVPNYGYTF. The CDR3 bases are TGCGCCAGCAGCCAAGATCTGATCCAAACGTACAGGGTACCCAACTATGGCTACACCTTC.